Below are 9 T cell receptor beta chains sequenced from a single sample in a study of blood T cell repertoires in COVID-19. Here immunoSEQ multiplex PCR was the method, and the copy in TCRdb shows in-frame clones only, minus some. Of about 250,000 clones in the sample, about 87% were seen once. Sequencing was performed on PBMCs or T cells enriched from blood (not recorded which). These receptor sequences come from a woman in her fifties or sixties who had recovered from COVID-19.

This clone appeared a single time. The J gene is TRBJ2-1, the V gene TRBV5-1, with 10 bases aligning to TRBD2. Per the germline V gene, CDR1 is SGHRS and CDR2 is YFSETQ. V shed 3 bases and J 8 bases; nucleotides not matched to a gene: 8. This CDR3 has 15 amino acids. The CDR3 region has the DNA TGCGCCAGCAGCTCCAGCGGGAGGGCCTTCGATGAGCAGTTCTTC. Protein sequence: CASSSSGRAFDEQFF.

This chain links TRBV24-1 with TRBJ1-1; 7 nucleotides match TRBD1. This CDR3 comprises 17 residues. CDR1 and CDR2 from the germline V gene are KGHDR and SFDVKD. V trimming: 4 bases; J trimming: 1 base; junction bases outside the gene matches: 11. The CDR3 is CATSETSRDRGNTEAFF. The CDR3 nucleotides read TGTGCCACCAGTGAAACCTCCCGGGACAGAGGGAACACTGAAGCTTTCTTT.

This clone was found a few times. The chain is built from TRBV2 and TRBJ1-5, with a weak D call TRBD1 (6 bases). With 7 bases removed from V and 4 bases from J, the gap between germline ends came to 11 bases. The CDR3 spans 13 residues. In germline, CDR1 is SNHLY, CDR2 FYNNEI. CDR3 sequence (DNA): TGTGCCAGCAAAGGACAGACTAATCAGCCCCAGCATTTT. Amino acids: CASKGQTNQPQHF.

The V gene is TRBV5-6, the J gene TRBJ2-1; no definite D call. Germline lookup yields CDR1 SGHDT and CDR2 YYEEEE. V was cut by 4 bases and J by 3 bases, with 11 bases left in between. CDR3 length: 14 amino acids. CDR3 nucleotides: TGTGCCAGCAGCCCGGTTTCTGACTACAATGAGCAGTTCTTC. It specifies CASSPVSDYNEQFF.

The CDR3 loop reads CASSYRGGELFF. The CDR3 DNA reads TGTGCCAGCAGTTACAGGGGTGGGGAGCTGTTTTTT. J is TRBJ2-2 and V is TRBV6-5; a weak D match, TRBD1 (5 bases). CDR1 is MNHEY, CDR2 SVGAGI, per germline. The CDR3 consists of 12 residues. The V end was cut by 2 bases, the J end by 8 bases, with 6 bases between.

V gene TRBV7-9 combines with J gene TRBJ1-2, with 7 bases fitting TRBD1. CDR3 length: 15 residues. V gave up 1 base and J gave up 3 bases; unmatched junction bases: 5. The germline gives CDR1 SEHNR, CDR2 FQNEAQ (reference sequence). The chain's CDR3 is CASSLVADRDYGYTF. The CDR3 DNA reads as TGTGCCAGCAGCTTAGTCGCCGACAGGGACTATGGCTACACCTTC.

This chain joins TRBV24-1 and TRBJ1-6, with D uncertain. The CDR3 sequence is 15 residues long. The germline V gene has CDR1 KGHDR and CDR2 SFDVKD. Trimming left V 3 bases short and J 6 bases short, with 11 bases between. The CDR3 DNA sequence: TGTGCCACCAGTGATCCCCGGGAGTTTAATTCACCCCTCCACTTT. Residues: CATSDPREFNSPLHF.

The chain carries TRBV5-1 and TRBJ2-1, with 13 nucleotides matching TRBD2. The CDR3 loop spans 20 amino acids. CDR1 and CDR2 from the germline V gene are SGHRS and YFSETQ. Trimming removed 3 bases from V and 7 bases from J; junction bases left unmatched: 19. DNA for the CDR3: TGCGCCAGCAGCTCGGACAGGGATAACCCGGGACTAGCGGGAAGGAATGAGCAGTTCTTC. It codes for CASSSDRDNPGLAGRNEQFF.

V and J are TRBV28 and TRBJ1-1; TRBD1 matches 8 bases. This CDR3 is 13 amino acids long. V lost 10 bases, J lost 3 bases, and 7 bases stayed unmatched. In germline, CDR1 is MDHEN, CDR2 SYDVKM. The DNA of the CDR3 is TGTGCCATCGACAGGGGAGTCGACACTGAAGCTTTCTTT. Translating gives CAIDRGVDTEAFF.